These 22 T cell receptor beta chains originate from one sample sequenced in a study of tumor-infiltrating lymphocytes in primary liver carcinoma. TCR beta cDNA was made from 450 to 500 ng total RNA with a constant-region primer. Employing slightly modified ARM-PCR, three nested multiplex PCR rounds were run, and these gave rise to the TCR beta libraries. Use of TRBV1-TRBV30 forward primers with a C-beta reverse primer characterized the first two PCR rounds, which lasted roughly 9 cycles each. TCRdb re-derived calls from the multiplex PCR reads in MiXCR, one entry per CDR3 protein. The table has about 120,000 distinct CDR3 sequences, around 70% seen once. Co-extraction yielded RNA and DNA from roughly 20-30 mg of unsorted bulk tissue. Specimen: tumor-adjacent normal liver tissue. The receptors were sampled from an older woman with primary liver carcinoma and hepatitis B virus infection.

This clonotype was detected many times. The genes are TRBV6-2 or TRBV6-3 and TRBJ2-1, with D perhaps matching TRBD2 (7 bases). In germline, CDR1 is MNHEY, CDR2 SVGEGT. CDR3 length equals 11 residues. The V and J ends lost 5 bases and 10 bases respectively, with 9 bases between them. In DNA form, the CDR3 reads TGTGCCAGCAGTAGCGGGACAGAGCAGTTCTTC. This gives the protein CASSSGTEQFF.

With regard to this clonotype: A single base separates this from a much larger clone, so it may be a read error. The conserved phenylalanine or tryptophan normally closing the CDR3 is absent here, so this likely arose from a read error. The rearrangement joins TRBV5-1 to TRBJ2-1, with 8 bases that match TRBD2. J lost 5 bases, V lost 0 bases, and 7 bases had no gene match. Per germline, CDR1 SGHRS and CDR2 YFSETQ. This CDR3 is 16 amino acids long. DNA for the CDR3: TGCGCCAGCAGCTTGGACCAGCGGGAGACTCACAATGAGCAGTTCCTC. Residues: CASSLDQRETHNEQFL.

A note on this clonotype: This likely comes from a read error, as the CDR3 has no conserved phenylalanine or tryptophan at its end. This sequence joins TRBV11-3 and TRBJ1-5; no clear D. The CDR3 has 16 residues. Looked up from germline, CDR1 is SGHNT and CDR2 is YENEEA. Here the CDR3 DNA reads TGTGTCAGCAGCCCTAGGACGGGCCATAGCAGTCAGCCCCAGCATCTT. This gives the protein CVSSPRTGHSSQPQHL.

This clonotype was detected a few times. The chain couples TRBV5-1 to TRBJ2-2; D remains ambiguous. With 6 bases removed from V and 4 bases from J, the gap between germline ends came to 7 bases. Germline lookup yields CDR1 SGHRS and CDR2 YFSETQ. The CDR3 consists of 12 residues. The CDR3 sequence is CASTRGTGELFF. CDR3 nucleotides: TGCGCCAGCACGCGTGGCACCGGGGAGCTGTTTTTT. The entire variable domain, with the rest obtained from reference TRBV5-1 and TRBJ2-2, is as follows: KAGVTQTPRYLIKTRGQQVTLSCSPISGHRSVSWYQQTPGQGLQFLFEYFSETQRNKGNFPGRFSGRQFSNSRSEMNVSTLELGDSALYLCASTRGTGELFFGEGSRLTVL.

Concerning this clonotype itself: A much larger clone differs by one base, so this may be a read error. The V call is TRBV7-9, the J call TRBJ1-5, with D maybe TRBD1 (5 bases). The CDR3 is 15 amino acids. Per the germline V gene, CDR1 is SEHNR and CDR2 is FQNEAQ (reference sequence). CDR3 DNA: TGTGCCATCAGCAGATCCGGGACGGCGAATCAGCCCCAGCATTTT. As protein: CAISRSGTANQPQHF.

Turning to this clonotype: A much larger clonotype is one base distant, so this may be a read error. The CDR3 loop is CASSSWRESSNELFF. The CDR3 DNA sequence: TGTGCCAGCAGTTCCTGGCGGGAATCGAGCAATGAGCTGTTCTTC. The gene calls are TRBV28 and TRBJ2-1; D perhaps matches TRBD2 (6 bases). Germline CDR1 is MDHEN and CDR2 is SYDVKM. The CDR3 sequence is 15 residues long.

The gene calls are TRBV7-2 and TRBJ2-7; D possibly corresponds to TRBD2 (5 bases). The CDR3 is 13 amino acids. Deletions cut 4 bases from V and 3 bases from J, with 10 bases between. Germline V gene sequence: CDR1 SGHTA, CDR2 FQGNSA. CDR3 coding DNA: TGTGCCAGCAGCTCCACTAGGAACTACGAGCAGTACTTC. It translates to CASSSTRNYEQYF.

This chain uses TRBV29-1 with TRBJ2-5; weak D call: TRBD2 (5 bases). Germline CDR1 is SQVTM and CDR2 is ANQGSEA. Trimming took 8 bases from V and 9 from J, leaving 22 bases between them. The CDR3 spans 13 residues. The CDR3 region is CSIFRSGLEAQYF. The DNA for the CDR3 is TGCAGCATCTTCAGATCAGGTTTGGAGGCCCAGTACTTC.

Only a few counts were recorded for this clonotype. It is likely a read error, because the conserved phenylalanine at the end of the CDR3 is missing. This chain joins TRBV11-3 and TRBJ2-7; TRBD2 matches at 7 bases. Germline V gene sequence: CDR1 SGHNT, CDR2 YENEEA. The CDR3 consists of 17 residues. Germline trimming cut 5 bases from V and 2 bases from J; bases unmatched to any gene: 15. CDR3 protein: CASSPGRAGLGTYEQYL. The CDR3 DNA is TGTGCCAGCAGCCCGGGCCGAGCGGGATTAGGTACCTACGAGCAGTACCTC.

Worth noting for this clonotype: The CDR3 end shows no conserved phenylalanine or tryptophan, and so a read error is likely. The chain is built from TRBV6-6 and TRBJ1-1; D unresolved. The CDR3 length is 15 residues. Per the germline V gene, CDR1 is MNHNY and CDR2 is SVGAGI (reference sequence). The V end lost 8 bases, the J end lost 5 bases, and 21 bases lay between the germline ends. CDR3 amino acids: CASGPTLAGRTEAFV. CDR3 sequence (DNA): TGTGCCAGCGGTCCGACACTTGCGGGGAGAACTGAAGCTTTCGTT.

About this clonotype itself: A much larger clone differs by one base, so this may be a read error. This chain uses TRBV28 with TRBJ1-1, with a tentative D call TRBD1 (5 bases). The CDR3 sequence is 14 residues long. Germline loops: CDR1 MDHEN, CDR2 SYDVKM. The CDR3 loop reads CASGGRQRGTEASF. In DNA form, the CDR3 reads TGTGCCAGCGGGGGAAGACAGAGGGGCACTGAAGCTTCCTTT.

In this sample, this clonotype turned up a few times. This chain links TRBV5-1 with TRBJ1-2; 7 nucleotides line up with TRBD1. There are 14 residues in the CDR3. Germline lookup yields CDR1 SGHRS and CDR2 YFSETQ. V dropped 0 bases and J dropped 4; count of bases not matched to a gene: 3. CDR3 sequence reads: CASSLVGTAYGYTF. CDR3 DNA sequence: TGCGCCAGCAGCTTGGTAGGGACAGCCTATGGCTACACCTTC.

The sample holds many counts of this clonotype. The gene calls are TRBV5-4 and TRBJ2-7; 10 nucleotides agree with TRBD2. The CDR3 has 16 amino acids. Germline V lookup: CDR1 SGHNT, CDR2 YYREEE (reference sequence). The CDR3 here is CLMTSGRALGSYEQYF. CDR3 DNA sequence: TGTCTGATGACTAGCGGGCGGGCGTTGGGCTCCTACGAGCAGTACTTC.

Concerning this clonotype: The junction departs from germline at one end; a sequencing error may be responsible. The rearrangement links TRBV29-1 to TRBJ2-1; TRBD2 might be the D (6 bases). The CDR3 length is 17 residues. Germline CDR1 and CDR2: SQVTM and ANQGSEA. The CDR3 spells CSVEGFGGESSYDEQSF. CDR3 sequence (DNA): TGTAGCGTTGAAGGGTTCGGCGGGGAGAGCTCCTACGATGAGCAGTCCTTC.

The gene calls are TRBV5-6 and TRBJ1-1; D gene ambiguous. CDR3 length: 16 residues. V dropped 7 bases and J dropped 0 bases, with 19 bases sitting between them. The germline gives CDR1 SGHDT, CDR2 YYEEEE. The DNA for the CDR3 is TGTGCCAGCGCCGTGATGCAGGCCCGATTGAACACTGAAGCTTTCTTT. Its protein product is CASAVMQARLNTEAFF.

This clonotype has just a few counts. A much larger clone sits a single nucleotide away, making a read error possible. This chain joins TRBV12-5 and TRBJ2-7; 8 bases fit TRBD2. CDR3 length: 13 residues. Per the germline V gene, CDR1 is LGHNT and CDR2 is FRNRAP. The CDR3 DNA sequence: TGTGCTAGTGATTTGGGACTAGTGGGCGAGCAGTACTTC. Protein sequence: CASDLGLVGEQYF. Looking up the rest from reference TRBV12-5 and TRBJ2-7 gives the full variable domain: DARVTQTPRHKVTEMGQEVTMRCQPILGHNTVFWYRQTMMQGLELLAYFRNRAPLDDSGMPKDRFSAEMPDATLATLKIQPSEPRDSAVYFCASDLGLVGEQYFGPGTRLTVT.

This clonotype was counted at least ten times. The J gene is TRBJ2-7, the V gene TRBV29-1; TRBD2 might be the D (5 bases). Between the trimmed V and J ends, which lost 2 bases and 2 bases, there was a span of 16 bases. The CDR3 runs 15 residues. In germline, CDR1 is SQVTM, CDR2 ANQGSEA. The CDR3 here is CSVELAGTSPYEQYF. CDR3 nucleotide sequence: TGCAGCGTTGAACTTGCGGGTACCTCTCCCTACGAGCAGTACTTC.

There are a few counts of this clonotype. A clone one base away is much larger, so this may be a read error. This sequence joins TRBV14 and TRBJ2-7; 12 bases agree with TRBD2. The CDR3 consists of 17 residues. CDR1 is SGHDN, CDR2 FVKESK, per germline. Here the CDR3 DNA reads TGTGCCAGCAGCCTACGTTTTCGGACTAGCGGGACCTATGAGCAGTACTTC. It is translated as CASSLRFRTSGTYEQYF.

By share, this clonotype counts as medium-sized. This sequence joins TRBV7-8 and TRBJ2-5, with 8 bases identical to TRBD1. Trimming cost V 3 bases and J 5 bases; bases outside gene matches: 8. This CDR3 contains 15 residues. Per germline, CDR1 SGHVS and CDR2 FQNEAQ. This CDR3 reads CASSFRQGPSETQYF. In nucleotides, the CDR3 is TGTGCCAGCAGCTTTCGACAGGGGCCGTCGGAGACCCAGTACTTC.

V usage is TRBV11-2 and J usage is TRBJ2-7, with TRBD2 as a possible D gene (6 bases). V lost 2 bases and J lost 5, with 16 bases in between. CDR1 SGHAT and CDR2 FQNNGV come from the germline V gene. The CDR3 spans 15 residues. The CDR3 sequence is CASSLLTGVINEQYF. In DNA, the CDR3 is TGTGCCAGCAGCTTACTGACGGGGGTGATCAACGAGCAGTACTTC.

This clonotype was detected once. The junction shows a germline mismatch at one end, possibly a read error. V is TRBV11-2 and J is TRBJ2-5, with TRBD2 identical over 9 bases. Germline V gene data show CDR1 as SGHAT and CDR2 as FQNNGV. The CDR3 spans 16 residues. The CDR3 DNA is TGTGCCAGCAACTACTCCCGTGGTAGCGGGAGAGATACCCAGTCCTTC. Translated, it gives CASNYSRGSGRDTQSF.

The sample holds one count of this clonotype. At one boundary the junction diverges from the germline segment, which might be a read error. The chain combines TRBV6-5 with TRBJ2-7; 8 bases line up with TRBD1. Germline assignment: CDR1 MNHEY and CDR2 SVGAGI. The CDR3 totals 16 residues. The CDR3 sequence is CASSPRTGRSLYEQYF. The CDR3 region has the DNA TGTGCCAGCAGTCCCCGGACAGGGAGAAGCCTCTACGAGCAGTACTTT.